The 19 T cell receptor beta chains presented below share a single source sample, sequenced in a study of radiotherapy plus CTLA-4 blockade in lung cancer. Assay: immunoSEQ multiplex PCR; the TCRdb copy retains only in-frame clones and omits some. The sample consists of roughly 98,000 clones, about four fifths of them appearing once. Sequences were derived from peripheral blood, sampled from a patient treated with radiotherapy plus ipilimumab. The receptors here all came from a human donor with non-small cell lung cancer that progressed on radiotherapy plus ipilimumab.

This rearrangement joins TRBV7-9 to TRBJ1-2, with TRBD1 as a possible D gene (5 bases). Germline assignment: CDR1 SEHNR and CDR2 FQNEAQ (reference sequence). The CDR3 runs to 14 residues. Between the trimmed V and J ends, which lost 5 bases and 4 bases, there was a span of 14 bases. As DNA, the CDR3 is TGTGCCAGCAGCCCCTCGGGACCGAGCTATGGCTACACCTTC. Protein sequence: CASSPSGPSYGYTF.

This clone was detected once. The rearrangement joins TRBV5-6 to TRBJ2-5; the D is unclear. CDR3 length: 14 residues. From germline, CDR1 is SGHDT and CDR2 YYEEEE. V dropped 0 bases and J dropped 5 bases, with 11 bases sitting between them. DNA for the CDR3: TGTGCCAGCAGCTTGGTGCTCGGTGGCGAGACCCAGTACTTC. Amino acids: CASSLVLGGETQYF.

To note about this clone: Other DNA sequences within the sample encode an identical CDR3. The DNA for the CDR3 is TGCGCCAGCAGCCTGCAGGTAGCGGGGGGATACGAGCAGTACTTC. This encodes CASSLQVAGGYEQYF. The chain has TRBV4-1 and TRBJ2-7; 10 nucleotides agree with TRBD2. V shed 4 bases, J shed 4 bases, and the junction held 7 bases outside the gene matches. The CDR3 runs 15 residues. CDR1 is MGHRA and CDR2 is YSYEKL in the germline V gene.

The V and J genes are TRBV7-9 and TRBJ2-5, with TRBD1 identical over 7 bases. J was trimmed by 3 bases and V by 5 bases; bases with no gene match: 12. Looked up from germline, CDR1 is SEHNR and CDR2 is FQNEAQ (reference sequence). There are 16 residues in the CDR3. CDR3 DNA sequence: TGTGCCAGCAGCAGGGGTAGGGGACAGAGAGAAGAGACCCAGTACTTC. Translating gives CASSRGRGQREETQYF.

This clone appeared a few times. The CDR3 nucleotides read TGTGCCAGCAGCTCGGACTTCCCAGATACGCAGTATTTT. The encoded protein is CASSSDFPDTQYF. V usage is TRBV7-9 and J usage is TRBJ2-3; possibly TRBD2 for D (5 bases). Germline V gene lookup returns CDR1 SEHNR and CDR2 FQNEAQ (reference sequence). V dropped 4 bases and J dropped 4 bases, with 9 bases sitting between them. The CDR3 is 13 amino acids.

CDR3: CASSPPQGGVYGYTF. The CDR3 nucleotides are TGTGCCAGCTCACCACCTCAGGGAGGTGTCTATGGCTACACCTTC. V is TRBV18 and J is TRBJ1-2; the D gene is possibly TRBD1 (5 bases). The CDR3 has 15 residues. Germline-derived CDR1 and CDR2 are KGHSH and LQKENI. V lost 0 bases, J lost 4 bases, and 12 bases lay in between.

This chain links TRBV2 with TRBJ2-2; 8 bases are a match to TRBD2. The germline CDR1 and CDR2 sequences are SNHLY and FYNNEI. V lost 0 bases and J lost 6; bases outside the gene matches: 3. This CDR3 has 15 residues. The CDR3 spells CASSEASGAPGELFF. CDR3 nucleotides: TGTGCCAGCAGTGAAGCTAGCGGGGCCCCCGGGGAGCTGTTTTTT.

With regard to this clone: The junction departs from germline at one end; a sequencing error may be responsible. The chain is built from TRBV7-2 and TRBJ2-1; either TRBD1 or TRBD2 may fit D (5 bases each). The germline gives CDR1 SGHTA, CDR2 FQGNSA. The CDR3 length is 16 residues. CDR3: CACSLAHQGRDNEQFF. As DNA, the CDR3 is TGTGCCTGCAGCTTAGCGCACCAGGGAAGGGACAATGAGCAGTTCTTC.

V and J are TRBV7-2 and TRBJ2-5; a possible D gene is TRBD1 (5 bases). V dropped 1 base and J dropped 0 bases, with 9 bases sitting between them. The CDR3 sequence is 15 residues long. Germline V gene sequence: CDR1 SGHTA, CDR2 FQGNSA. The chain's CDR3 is CASSLGARDQETQYF. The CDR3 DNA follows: TGTGCCAGCAGCTTAGGGGCCAGGGACCAAGAGACCCAGTACTTC.

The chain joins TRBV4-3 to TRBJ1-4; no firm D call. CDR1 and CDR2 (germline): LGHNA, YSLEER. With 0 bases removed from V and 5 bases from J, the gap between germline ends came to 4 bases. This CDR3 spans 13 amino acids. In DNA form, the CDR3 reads TGCGCCAGCAGCCAAGAACTGAATGAAAAACTGTTTTTT. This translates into CASSQELNEKLFF.

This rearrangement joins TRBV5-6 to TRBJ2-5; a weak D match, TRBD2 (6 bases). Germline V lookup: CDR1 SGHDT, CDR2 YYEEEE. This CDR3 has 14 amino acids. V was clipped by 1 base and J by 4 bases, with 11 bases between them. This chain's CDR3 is CASSLSLATETQYF. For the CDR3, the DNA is TGTGCCAGCAGCTTGTCCCTAGCGACAGAGACCCAGTACTTC. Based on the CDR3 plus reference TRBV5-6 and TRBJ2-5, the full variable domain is DAGVTQSPTHLIKTRGQQVTLRCSPKSGHDTVSWYQQALGQGPQFIFQYYEEEERQRGNFPDRFSGHQFPNYSSELNVNALLLGDSALYLCASSLSLATETQYFGPGTRLLVL.

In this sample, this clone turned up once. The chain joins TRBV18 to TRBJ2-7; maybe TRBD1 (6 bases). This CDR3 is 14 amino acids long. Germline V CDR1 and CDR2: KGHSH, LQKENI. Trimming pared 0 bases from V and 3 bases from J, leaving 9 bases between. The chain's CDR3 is CASSPPNRDYEQYF. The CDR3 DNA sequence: TGTGCCAGCTCACCACCGAACAGGGACTACGAGCAGTACTTC.

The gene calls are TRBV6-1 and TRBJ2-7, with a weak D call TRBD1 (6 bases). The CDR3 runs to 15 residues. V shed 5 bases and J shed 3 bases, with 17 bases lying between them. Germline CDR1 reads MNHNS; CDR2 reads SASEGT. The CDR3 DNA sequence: TGTGCCAGCAGTCCACGGGACACTTCTCTCTACGAGCAGTACTTC. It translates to CASSPRDTSLYEQYF.

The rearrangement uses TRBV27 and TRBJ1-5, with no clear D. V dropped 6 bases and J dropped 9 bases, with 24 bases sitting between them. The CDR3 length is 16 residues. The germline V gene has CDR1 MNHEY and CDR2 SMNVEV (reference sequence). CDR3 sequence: CASSRRSGVFLSPQHF. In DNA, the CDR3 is TGTGCCAGCAGCCGACGTTCTGGGGTTTTCCTCTCGCCCCAGCATTTT.

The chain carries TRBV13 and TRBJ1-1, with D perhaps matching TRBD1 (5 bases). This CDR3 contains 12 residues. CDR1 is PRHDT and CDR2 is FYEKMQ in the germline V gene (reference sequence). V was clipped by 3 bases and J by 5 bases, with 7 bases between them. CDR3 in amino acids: CASSFWGTEAFF. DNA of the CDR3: TGTGCCAGCAGCTTCTGGGGGACTGAAGCTTTCTTT.

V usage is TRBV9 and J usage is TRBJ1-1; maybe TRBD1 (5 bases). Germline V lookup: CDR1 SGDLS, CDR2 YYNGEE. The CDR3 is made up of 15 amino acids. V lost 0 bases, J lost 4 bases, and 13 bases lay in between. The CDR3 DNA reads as TGTGCCAGCAGCGTAGCTTCCCAGGGTAGCACTGAAGCTTTCTTT. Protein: CASSVASQGSTEAFF.

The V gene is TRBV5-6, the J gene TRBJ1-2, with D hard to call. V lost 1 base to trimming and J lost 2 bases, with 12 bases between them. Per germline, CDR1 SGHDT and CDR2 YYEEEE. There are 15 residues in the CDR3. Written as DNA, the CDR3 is TGTGCCAGCAGCTTGCCTGGGCCAGGCAACTATGGCTACACCTTC. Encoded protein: CASSLPGPGNYGYTF.

Here the CDR3 DNA reads TGTGCCACCAGCAGAGATAGGGGGGTGGGCAATCAGCCCCAGCATTTT. It yields the protein CATSRDRGVGNQPQHF. The chain recombines TRBV15 with TRBJ1-5, with D possibly being TRBD1 (6 bases). This CDR3 contains 16 residues. V lost 0 bases to trimming and J lost 2 bases, with 11 bases between them. Germline CDR1 is LNHNV and CDR2 is YYDKDF (reference sequence).

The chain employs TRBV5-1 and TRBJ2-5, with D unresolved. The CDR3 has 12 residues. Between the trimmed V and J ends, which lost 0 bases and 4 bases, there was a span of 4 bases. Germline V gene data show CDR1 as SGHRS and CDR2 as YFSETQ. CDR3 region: CASSLASETQYF. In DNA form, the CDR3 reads TGCGCCAGCAGCTTGGCTTCAGAGACCCAGTACTTC.